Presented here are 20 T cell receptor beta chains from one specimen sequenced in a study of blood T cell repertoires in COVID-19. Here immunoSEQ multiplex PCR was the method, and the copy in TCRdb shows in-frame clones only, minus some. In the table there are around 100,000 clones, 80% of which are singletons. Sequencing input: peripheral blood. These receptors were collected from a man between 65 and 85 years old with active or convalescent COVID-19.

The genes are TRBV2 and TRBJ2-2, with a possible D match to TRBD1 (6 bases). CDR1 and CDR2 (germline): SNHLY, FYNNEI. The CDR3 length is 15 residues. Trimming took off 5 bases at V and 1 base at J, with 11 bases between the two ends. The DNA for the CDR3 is TGTGCCAGCAGTCCCACAGGGAGGAACACCGGGGAGCTGTTTTTT. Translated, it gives CASSPTGRNTGELFF.

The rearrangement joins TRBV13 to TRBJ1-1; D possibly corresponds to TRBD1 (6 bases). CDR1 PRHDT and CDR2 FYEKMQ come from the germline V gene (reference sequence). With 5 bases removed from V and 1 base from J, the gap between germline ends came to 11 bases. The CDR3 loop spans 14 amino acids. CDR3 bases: TGTGCCAGCAGCGGGGGCCTCCGGAACACTGAAGCTTTCTTT. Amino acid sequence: CASSGGLRNTEAFF.

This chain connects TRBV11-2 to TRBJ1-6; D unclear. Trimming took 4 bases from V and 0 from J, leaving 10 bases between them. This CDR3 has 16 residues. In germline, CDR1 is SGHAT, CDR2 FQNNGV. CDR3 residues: CASSYGTGSYNSPLHF. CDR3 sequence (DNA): TGTGCCAGCAGCTATGGCACGGGCTCCTATAATTCACCCCTCCACTTT.

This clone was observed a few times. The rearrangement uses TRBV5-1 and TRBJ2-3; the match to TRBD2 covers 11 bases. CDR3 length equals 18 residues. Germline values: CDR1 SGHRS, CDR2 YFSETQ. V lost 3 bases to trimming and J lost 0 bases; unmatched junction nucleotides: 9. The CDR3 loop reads CASSSGGTSGASTDTQYF. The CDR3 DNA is TGCGCCAGCAGCTCGGGCGGGACTAGCGGCGCTAGCACAGATACGCAGTATTTT.

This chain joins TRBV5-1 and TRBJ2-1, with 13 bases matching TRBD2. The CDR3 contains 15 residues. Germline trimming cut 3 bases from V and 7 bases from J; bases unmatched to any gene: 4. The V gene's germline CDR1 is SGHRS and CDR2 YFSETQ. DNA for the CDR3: TGCGCCAGCAGCTCCGGACTAGCGGGAGCAAATGAGCAGTTCTTC. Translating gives CASSSGLAGANEQFF. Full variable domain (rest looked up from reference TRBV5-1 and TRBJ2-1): KAGVTQTPRYLIKTRGQQVTLSCSPISGHRSVSWYQQTPGQGLQFLFEYFSETQRNKGNFPGRFSGRQFSNSRSEMNVSTLELGDSALYLCASSSGLAGANEQFFGPGTRLTVL.

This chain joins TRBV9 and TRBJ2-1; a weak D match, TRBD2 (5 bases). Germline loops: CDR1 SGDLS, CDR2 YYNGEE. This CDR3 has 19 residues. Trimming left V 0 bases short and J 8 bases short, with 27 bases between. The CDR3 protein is CASSVDARELLVALDEQFF. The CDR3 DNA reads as TGTGCCAGCAGCGTAGATGCCCGAGAACTACTAGTAGCCTTAGATGAGCAGTTCTTC. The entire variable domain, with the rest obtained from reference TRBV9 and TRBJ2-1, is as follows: DSGVTQTPKHLITATGQRVTLRCSPRSGDLSVYWYQQSLDQGLQFLIQYYNGEERAKGNILERFSAQQFPDLHSELNLSSLELGDSALYFCASSVDARELLVALDEQFFGPGTRLTVL.

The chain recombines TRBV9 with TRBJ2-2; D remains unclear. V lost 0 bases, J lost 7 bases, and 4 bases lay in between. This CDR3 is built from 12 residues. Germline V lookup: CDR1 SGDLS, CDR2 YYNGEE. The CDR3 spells CASSVAGGELFF. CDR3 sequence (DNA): TGTGCCAGCAGCGTAGCGGGCGGGGAGCTGTTTTTT.

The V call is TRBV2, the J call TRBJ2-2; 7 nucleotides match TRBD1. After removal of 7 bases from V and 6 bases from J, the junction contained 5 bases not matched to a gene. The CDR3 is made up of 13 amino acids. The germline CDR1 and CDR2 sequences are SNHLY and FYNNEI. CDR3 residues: CASKQGSAGELFF. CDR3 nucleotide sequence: TGTGCCAGCAAACAGGGGAGTGCCGGGGAGCTGTTTTTT. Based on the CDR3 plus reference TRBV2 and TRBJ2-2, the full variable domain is EPEVTQTPSHQVTQMGQEVILRCVPISNHLYFYWYRQILGQKVEFLVSFYNNEISEKSEIFDDQFSVERPDGSNFTLKIRSTKLEDSAMYFCASKQGSAGELFFGEGSRLTVL.

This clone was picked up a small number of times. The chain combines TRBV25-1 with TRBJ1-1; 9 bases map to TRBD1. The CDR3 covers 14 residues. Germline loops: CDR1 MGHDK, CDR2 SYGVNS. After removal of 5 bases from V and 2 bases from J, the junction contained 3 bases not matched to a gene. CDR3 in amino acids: CASSWGQGNTEAFF. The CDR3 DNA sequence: TGTGCCAGCAGTTGGGGACAGGGAAACACTGAAGCTTTCTTT.

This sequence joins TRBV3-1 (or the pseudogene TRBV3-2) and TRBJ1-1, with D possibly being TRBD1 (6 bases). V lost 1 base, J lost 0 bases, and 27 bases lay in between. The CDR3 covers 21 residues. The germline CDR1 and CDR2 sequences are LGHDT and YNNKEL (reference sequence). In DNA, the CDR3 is TGTGCCAGCAGCCAAGTTGGCGCCAGGGGTGACGACAGATGTTTGAACACTGAAGCTTTCTTT. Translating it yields CASSQVGARGDDRCLNTEAFF.

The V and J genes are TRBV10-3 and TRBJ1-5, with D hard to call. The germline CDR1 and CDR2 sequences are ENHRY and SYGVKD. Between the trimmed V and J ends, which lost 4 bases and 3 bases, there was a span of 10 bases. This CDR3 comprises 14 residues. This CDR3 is CAISAGGFNQPQHF. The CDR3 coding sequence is TGTGCCATCAGTGCAGGAGGGTTCAATCAGCCCCAGCATTTT.

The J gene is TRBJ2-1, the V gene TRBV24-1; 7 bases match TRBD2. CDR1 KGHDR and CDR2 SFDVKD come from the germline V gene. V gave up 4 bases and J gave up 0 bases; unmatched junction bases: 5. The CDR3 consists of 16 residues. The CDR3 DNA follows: TGTGCCACCAGTGAATCGCTAGCGGTCTCCTACAATGAGCAGTTCTTC. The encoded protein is CATSESLAVSYNEQFF.

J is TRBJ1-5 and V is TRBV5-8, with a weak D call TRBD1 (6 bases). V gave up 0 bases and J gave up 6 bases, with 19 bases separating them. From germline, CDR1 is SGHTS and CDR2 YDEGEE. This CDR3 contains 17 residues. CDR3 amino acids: CASSLAGRRGWGQPQHF. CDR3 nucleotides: TGTGCCAGCAGCTTGGCCGGTCGCAGGGGATGGGGTCAGCCCCAGCATTTT.

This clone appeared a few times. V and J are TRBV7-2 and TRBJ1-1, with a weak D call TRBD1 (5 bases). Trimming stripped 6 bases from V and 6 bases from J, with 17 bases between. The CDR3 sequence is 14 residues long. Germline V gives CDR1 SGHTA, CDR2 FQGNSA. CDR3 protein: CASRRTPSTAEAFF. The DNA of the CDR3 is TGTGCCAGCAGAAGGACACCGTCGACGGCTGAAGCTTTCTTT.

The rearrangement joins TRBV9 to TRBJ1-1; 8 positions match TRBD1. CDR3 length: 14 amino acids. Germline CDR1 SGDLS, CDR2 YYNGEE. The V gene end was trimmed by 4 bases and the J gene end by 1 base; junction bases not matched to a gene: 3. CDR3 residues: CASSLGQENTEAFF. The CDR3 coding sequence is TGTGCCAGCAGCCTGGGACAGGAGAACACTGAAGCTTTCTTT.

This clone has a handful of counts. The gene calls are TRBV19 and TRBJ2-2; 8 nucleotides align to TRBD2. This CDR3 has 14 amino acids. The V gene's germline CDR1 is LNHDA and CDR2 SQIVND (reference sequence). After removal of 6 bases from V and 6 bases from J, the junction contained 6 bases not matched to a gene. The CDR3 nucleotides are TGTGCCAGTAGCCCGGGGGGGGTGGCCGGGGAGCTGTTTTTT. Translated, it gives CASSPGGVAGELFF.

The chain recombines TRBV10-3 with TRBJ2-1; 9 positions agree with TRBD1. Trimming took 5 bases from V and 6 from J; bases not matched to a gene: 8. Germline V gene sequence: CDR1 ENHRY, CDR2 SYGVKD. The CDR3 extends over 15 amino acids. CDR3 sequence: CAISSGTGMANEQFF. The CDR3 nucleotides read TGTGCCATCAGTTCCGGGACAGGGATGGCCAATGAGCAGTTCTTC.

The CDR3 is CASSSGTGPNRTEAFF. Here the CDR3 DNA reads TGTGCCAGCAGCAGCGGGACAGGGCCTAATCGCACTGAAGCTTTCTTT. This rearrangement joins TRBV21-1 to TRBJ1-1; the table names TRBD1, a call not compared with the DNA. TRBV21-1 is a known pseudogene. This CDR3 comprises 16 residues.

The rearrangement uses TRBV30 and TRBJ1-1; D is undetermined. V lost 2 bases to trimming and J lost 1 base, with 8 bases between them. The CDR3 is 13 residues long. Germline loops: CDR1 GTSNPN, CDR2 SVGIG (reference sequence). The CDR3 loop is CAWSLDSNTEAFF. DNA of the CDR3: TGTGCCTGGAGTTTAGACTCGAACACTGAAGCTTTCTTT.

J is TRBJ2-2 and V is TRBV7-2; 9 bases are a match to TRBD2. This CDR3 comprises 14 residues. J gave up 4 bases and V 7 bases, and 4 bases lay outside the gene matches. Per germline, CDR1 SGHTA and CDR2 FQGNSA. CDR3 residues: CASKPGLATGELFF. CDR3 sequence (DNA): TGTGCCAGCAAACCGGGACTAGCCACCGGGGAGCTGTTTTTT.